What follows describes a single T cell receptor beta chain. Its antigen is undetermined. Synthesis of TCR beta cDNA relied on 5'RACE template switching carrying UMIs. TCRdb re-called the 5' RACE reads; every CDR3 protein appears as one record, without DNA. This listing includes approximately 550,000 distinct CDR3 sequences. These data come from a study of T cells expressing NK-cell markers. For the study at large: HCMV seropositivity marked most of the eight sequenced donors; one was seronegative.

Germline loops: CDR1 SQVTM, CDR2 ANQGSEA. The CDR3 has 15 amino acids. Whole-study findings and limits: Dominant NKG2C+ clonotypes accounted for about 1.0-7.0% of CD8+ T cells in about six donors. A handful of donors' CD3+CD56-NKG2C+ cells were dominated by the same clonotypes.

Sequencing input: blood T cells: a sorted CD56 or NKG2C T cell subset, CD4+ or CD8+ T cells, or bulk PBMC T cells (not recorded which). This clonotype originated in a man aged 18 to 30 in good health. The chain is built from TRBV29-1 and TRBJ2-1; the TRBD1 assignment by TCRdb is unverifiable without DNA. CDR3 residues: CSVDTTGGSYNEQFF.